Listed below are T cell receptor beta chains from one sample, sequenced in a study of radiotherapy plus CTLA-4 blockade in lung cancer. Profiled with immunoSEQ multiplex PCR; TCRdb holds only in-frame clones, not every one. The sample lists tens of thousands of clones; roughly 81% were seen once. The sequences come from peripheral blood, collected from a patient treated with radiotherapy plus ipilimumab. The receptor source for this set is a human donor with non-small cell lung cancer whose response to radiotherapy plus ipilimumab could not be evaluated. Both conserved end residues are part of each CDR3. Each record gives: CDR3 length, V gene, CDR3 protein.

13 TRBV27 CASSLSPDYEQYF
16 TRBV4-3 CASSQELREGHNEQFF
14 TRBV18 CASSPSPANYGYTF
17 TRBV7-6 CASSLYVGTSGSNEQFF
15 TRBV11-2 CASSLVGGSNYGYTF
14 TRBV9 CASSASGGNYGYTF
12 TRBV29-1 CSCGQVGEKLFF
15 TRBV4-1 CASSQGTSGMYEQYF
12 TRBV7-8 CASSDQGGEQYF
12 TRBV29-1 CSVGRGHTEQYF
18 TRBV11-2 CASSPPWGSGRGDYEQYF
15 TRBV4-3 CASSQITGPNTEAFF
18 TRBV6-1 CASSARDRVVRGDTEAFF
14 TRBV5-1 CASSSGDRYYEQYF
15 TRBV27 CASSEGGYGGTREFF
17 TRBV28 CASSLRSNYGREETQYF